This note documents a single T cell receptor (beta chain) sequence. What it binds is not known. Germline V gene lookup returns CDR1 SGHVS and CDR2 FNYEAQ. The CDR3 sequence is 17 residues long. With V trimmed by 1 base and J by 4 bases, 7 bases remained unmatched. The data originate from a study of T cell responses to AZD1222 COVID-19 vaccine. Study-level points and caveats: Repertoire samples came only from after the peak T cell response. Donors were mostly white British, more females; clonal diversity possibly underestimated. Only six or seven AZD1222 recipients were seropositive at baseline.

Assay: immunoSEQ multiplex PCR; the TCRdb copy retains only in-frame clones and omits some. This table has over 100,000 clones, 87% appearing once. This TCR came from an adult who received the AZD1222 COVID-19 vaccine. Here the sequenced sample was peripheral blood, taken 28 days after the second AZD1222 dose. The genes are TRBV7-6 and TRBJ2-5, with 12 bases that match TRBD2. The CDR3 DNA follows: TGTGCCAGCAGCTTAGGGACTAGCGGGGTTTCAGGAGAGACCCAGTACTTC. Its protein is CASSLGTSGVSGETQYF.